The clone carrying this TCR beta chain was recorded many times. This specimen belongs to a study of regulatory T cells in long-lasting Graves disease. Trimming removed 5 bases from V and 0 bases from J; junction bases left unmatched: 9. The CDR3 runs to 16 residues. Germline V CDR1 and CDR2: PRHDT, FYEKMQ (reference sequence). This sample's time point: newly diagnosed GD, antithyroid drugs for less than 3 months. Extracted RNA from PBMCs served as the source of the TCR library. CDR3 regions were amplified by Arm-PCR using iRepertoire HTBI primers to build TCR beta libraries. TCRdb analysed the multiplex PCR reads with MiXCR anew, one entry per CDR3 protein. The sample lists roughly 500,000 distinct CDR3 sequences; 14% were seen once. The data were also submitted as part of a second study, on T cells in Graves' hyperthyroidism and ophthalmopathy. From that report: Using the HTBI primer set, a first-round RT-PCR was run on the TCR CDR3.

This clonotype was sampled from a woman in her 50s with Graves disease. This sample comprised peripheral blood mononuclear cells (PBMCs), obtained at new diagnosis, from a patient treated with antithyroid drugs. The chain recombines TRBV13 with TRBJ2-7, with 8 nucleotides matching TRBD2. CDR3 residues: CASSQLTSGRSYEQYF. The DNA of the CDR3 is TGTGCCAGCAGCCAACTTACTAGCGGACGCTCCTACGAGCAGTACTTC.